These 3 T cell receptor beta chains were sequenced from one sample in a study of T cells and copy number aberrations in small-cell lung cancer. Assay: immunoSEQ multiplex PCR; the TCRdb copy retains only in-frame clones and omits some. This table holds more than 5,000 clones, less than 85% found once. Sequencing was carried out using tumor tissue. Receptors were obtained from a man aged 50-60 years with small cell lung cancer.

The V and J genes are TRBV30 and TRBJ1-6; D is uncertain. The CDR3 is 14 residues long. Germline V gene lookup returns CDR1 GTSNPN and CDR2 SVGIG (reference sequence). Trimming cost V 3 bases and J 9 bases, with 15 bases left between them. CDR3 coding DNA: TGTGCCTGGAGAACACATCTAGAAGCTTCACCCCTCCACTTT. This translates into CAWRTHLEASPLHF.

This clone has just one count. This chain links TRBV2 with TRBJ2-7; D is unclear. The CDR3 contains 13 residues. Germline V gives CDR1 SNHLY, CDR2 FYNNEI. V shed 2 bases and J shed 3 bases, with 8 bases lying between them. The CDR3 bases are TGTGCCAGCAGTGAATGGGTCGGCTACGAGCAGTACTTC. This codes for CASSEWVGYEQYF.

This clone occurred a few times. The rearrangement uses TRBV9 and TRBJ2-7; 12 positions match TRBD2. The CDR3 length is 19 residues. Per the germline V gene, CDR1 is SGDLS and CDR2 is YYNGEE. Germline trimming cut 3 bases from V and 0 bases from J; bases unmatched to any gene: 13. CDR3 protein: CASSAQTSGRSPGSYEQYF. For the CDR3, the DNA is TGTGCCAGCAGCGCCCAAACTAGCGGGAGGTCCCCCGGCTCCTACGAGCAGTACTTC.